A single sample is the source of the 20 T cell receptor beta chains below, sequenced in a study of siplizumab effects on memory and regulatory T cells. Repertoires were generated with immunoSEQ multiplex PCR, while TCRdb's copy carries only in-frame clones and drops some. The data show around 94,000 clones, about 90% seen once. The specimen was CD4+ T cells sorted from blood. The receptors derive from a human donor in good health.

CDR3 in DNA: TGTGCCAGCAGATCCGATATAGAAGGCTACACCTTC. This sequence encodes CASRSDIEGYTF. The chain recombines TRBV6-6 with TRBJ1-2; no clear D gene. The V gene's germline CDR1 is MNHNY and CDR2 SVGAGI (reference sequence). V lost 6 bases, J lost 8 bases, and 13 bases lay in between. The CDR3 contains 12 residues.

The rearrangement joins TRBV5-4 to TRBJ1-2, with D perhaps matching TRBD1 (6 bases). V was pared by 4 bases and J by 5 bases, with 15 bases between. This CDR3 comprises 14 residues. CDR1 is SGHNT and CDR2 is YYREEE in the germline V gene (reference sequence). In DNA form, the CDR3 reads TGTGCCAGCAGCCGGACAGAGAACTTATATGGCTACACCTTC. Its protein is CASSRTENLYGYTF.

The chain recombines TRBV19 with TRBJ2-1, with D perhaps TRBD2 (6 bases). Germline V CDR1 and CDR2: LNHDA, SQIVND (reference sequence). Trimming shortened V by 7 bases and J by 9 bases, and 25 bases separated the two germline ends. The CDR3 length is 16 residues. In nucleotides, the CDR3 is TGTGCCAGTACCCATGACGGGACCGCGGGAAATAGTGAGCAGTTCTTC. Translated: CASTHDGTAGNSEQFF.

There are a few counts of this clone. The chain couples TRBV28 to TRBJ2-5; D not certain. Germline CDR1 and CDR2: MDHEN and SYDVKM. Deletions cut 3 bases from V and 2 bases from J, with 10 bases between. The CDR3 sequence is 14 residues long. CDR3 amino acids: CASSFKYGQETQYF. In DNA, the CDR3 is TGTGCCAGCAGTTTCAAATACGGTCAAGAGACCCAGTACTTC.

The chain links TRBV28 to TRBJ2-7, with 10 bases aligning to TRBD2. Germline V gives CDR1 MDHEN, CDR2 SYDVKM. The CDR3 length is 15 residues. With 4 bases clipped from V and 1 base from J, the junction kept 4 bases outside the gene matches. The CDR3 DNA follows: TGTGCCAGCAGTTCCCAACTAGCGGGATCCTACGAGCAGTACTTC. Protein sequence: CASSSQLAGSYEQYF.

This clone was counted only a few times. The V call is TRBV23-1, the J call TRBJ1-4; D remains ambiguous. TRBV23-1 is marked as an open reading frame, function uncertain. The CDR3 loop spans 17 amino acids. V was clipped by 0 bases and J by 4 bases, with 15 bases between them. The CDR3 DNA is TGCGCCAGCAGTCAATCGCGAGGAGGGCCGGTTAATGAAAAACTGTTTTTT. It codes for CASSQSRGGPVNEKLFF.

The rearrangement uses TRBV19 and TRBJ2-2; D is possibly TRBD2 (6 bases). This CDR3 has 16 residues. V shed 3 bases and J shed 3 bases, with 14 bases lying between them. The germline CDR1 and CDR2 sequences are LNHDA and SQIVND (reference sequence). The CDR3 coding sequence is TGTGCCAGTAGTATTAGCTCGGGGAGGTACACCGGGGAGCTGTTTTTT. This codes for CASSISSGRYTGELFF.

This clone was detected only a few times. The gene calls are TRBV25-1 and TRBJ1-4; no clear D gene. The CDR3 contains 16 residues. Between the trimmed V and J ends, which lost 2 bases and 7 bases, there was a span of 17 bases. Germline loops: CDR1 MGHDK, CDR2 SYGVNS. The CDR3 protein is CASSEVTILSIEKLFF. The DNA of the CDR3 is TGTGCCAGCAGTGAAGTTACAATCCTTTCCATTGAAAAACTGTTTTTT.

This rearrangement joins TRBV30 to TRBJ2-6; 13 bases fit TRBD2. The CDR3 contains 18 residues. Losses at the gene ends were 1 base for V and 3 bases for J; bases not matched to a gene: 6. The germline V gene encodes CDR1 GTSNPN and CDR2 SVGIG (reference sequence). This chain's CDR3 is CAWSARLAGGGGANVLTF. The CDR3 region has the DNA TGTGCCTGGAGTGCCAGACTAGCGGGGGGCGGTGGGGCCAACGTCCTGACTTTC. Full variable domain (rest looked up from reference TRBV30 and TRBJ2-6): SQTIHQWPATLVQPVGSPLSLECTVEGTSNPNLYWYRQAAGRGLQLLFYSVGIGQISSEVPQNLSASRPQDRQFILSSKKLLLSDSGFYLCAWSARLAGGGGANVLTFGAGSRLTVL.

This chain connects TRBV30 to TRBJ1-1; D is undetermined. CDR3 length equals 16 residues. Deletions cut 2 bases from V and 0 bases from J, with 16 bases between. Germline V gene sequence: CDR1 GTSNPN, CDR2 SVGIG (reference sequence). The CDR3 DNA reads TGTGCCTGGAGTAAGAGCTCAAACCCCATGAACACTGAAGCTTTCTTT. Amino acids: CAWSKSSNPMNTEAFF.

The chain couples TRBV30 to TRBJ1-2; D possibly corresponds to TRBD1 (5 bases). The CDR3 has 15 residues. V shed 3 bases and J shed 4 bases, with 18 bases lying between them. Germline V gives CDR1 GTSNPN, CDR2 SVGIG (reference sequence). The CDR3 here is CAWSGGRGTRYGYTF. CDR3 nucleotide sequence: TGTGCCTGGAGCGGGGGTCGGGGCACCCGCTATGGCTACACCTTC.

V gene TRBV7-8 combines with J gene TRBJ2-7, with no clear D. The germline V and J ends were trimmed by 6 bases and 2 bases, with 20 bases remaining between them. Germline loops: CDR1 SGHVS, CDR2 FQNEAQ. The CDR3 is 16 residues long. The CDR3 bases are TGTGCCAGCAGTTTATTTGGATTAGGGTCGACCTACGAGCAGTACTTC. Its translation is CASSLFGLGSTYEQYF.

The V call is TRBV25-1, the J call TRBJ2-7; no definite D call. Trimming removed 3 bases at V and 0 bases at J, with 9 bases between. Germline CDR1 MGHDK, CDR2 SYGVNS. CDR3 length equals 14 residues. DNA of the CDR3: TGTGCCAGCAGTGACCACCAGGCCTCCTACGAGCAGTACTTC. Translation gives CASSDHQASYEQYF.

This chain links TRBV5-1 with TRBJ2-5, with D tentatively TRBD2 (7 bases). CDR1 and CDR2 from the germline V gene are SGHRS and YFSETQ. This CDR3 has 15 residues. V shed 4 bases and J shed 5 bases, with 18 bases lying between them. DNA for the CDR3: TGCGCCAGCAGCCCTGGGGGGGCGGCCCGGGAGACCCAGTACTTC. It encodes CASSPGGAARETQYF.

The chain combines TRBV30 with TRBJ2-1; D remains ambiguous. Germline CDR1 GTSNPN, CDR2 SVGIG (reference sequence). V lost 4 bases and J 2 bases, leaving 15 bases between the germline ends. This CDR3 comprises 15 residues. The DNA for the CDR3 is TGTGCCTGGAATTATGGTTCTCACCCCTACAATGAGCAGTTCTTC. It codes for CAWNYGSHPYNEQFF. Based on the CDR3 plus reference TRBV30 and TRBJ2-1, the full variable domain is SQTIHQWPATLVQPVGSPLSLECTVEGTSNPNLYWYRQAAGRGLQLLFYSVGIGQISSEVPQNLSASRPQDRQFILSSKKLLLSDSGFYLCAWNYGSHPYNEQFFGPGTRLTVL.

This chain uses TRBV30 with TRBJ1-1; D call uncertain. The CDR3 runs 13 residues. The V gene's germline CDR1 is GTSNPN and CDR2 SVGIG (reference sequence). With 3 bases removed from V and 3 bases from J, the gap between germline ends came to 11 bases. CDR3 coding DNA: TGTGCCTGGAGGGTATCACAGCACACTGAAGCTTTCTTT. Translation gives CAWRVSQHTEAFF.

V gene TRBV11-3 combines with J gene TRBJ2-7; no clear D. The V end lost 4 bases, the J end lost 5 bases, and 18 bases lay between the germline ends. This CDR3 has 15 residues. The germline V gene has CDR1 SGHNT and CDR2 YENEEA. CDR3 nucleotide sequence: TGTGCCAGCAGCTCGCGGACGGACGGTGCCAACGAGCAGTACTTC. This codes for CASSSRTDGANEQYF. The full variable domain, with the rest looked up from reference TRBV11-3 and TRBJ2-7, is EAGVVQSPRYKIIEKKQPVAFWCNPISGHNTLYWYLQNLGQGPELLIRYENEEAVDDSQLPKDRFSAERLKGVDSTLKIQPAELGDSAVYLCASSSRTDGANEQYFGPGTRLTVT.

V usage is TRBV28 and J usage is TRBJ1-1; D may be TRBD1 (6 bases). The CDR3 spans 15 residues. V lost 6 bases, J lost 5 bases, and 19 bases lay in between. Germline CDR1 and CDR2: MDHEN and SYDVKM. DNA of the CDR3: TGTGCCAGCAGGGGTAACGAGGGGGTACGGACTGAAGCTTTCTTT. Translation gives CASRGNEGVRTEAFF.

The chain links TRBV5-5 to TRBJ1-2, with TRBD1 matching 7 bases. The V gene's germline CDR1 is SGHKS and CDR2 YYEKEE (reference sequence). The CDR3 loop spans 13 amino acids. The junction had 4 bases not matched to a gene; V was cut back by 4 bases and J by 4 bases. CDR3 nucleotide sequence: TGTGCCAGCAGCGGCGGACAGGCCTATGGCTACACCTTC. Residues: CASSGGQAYGYTF.

The DNA of the CDR3 is TGTGCCAGCAGGAAGGGCCCTAGCACAGATACGCAGTATTTT. It yields the protein CASRKGPSTDTQYF. The gene calls are TRBV2 and TRBJ2-3; unclear D gene. Germline CDR1 is SNHLY and CDR2 is FYNNEI. This CDR3 contains 14 residues. V was pared by 6 bases and J by 0 bases, with 10 bases between.